The 19 T cell receptor beta chains reported below all come from one sample, sequenced in a study of blood T cell repertoires in COVID-19. Libraries were prepared by immunoSEQ multiplex PCR; TCRdb keeps only in-frame clonotypes and omits some of them. Of 400,000 to 450,000 clones in the sample, 90% are singletons; the top ten hold about 0.6%. Specimen: PBMCs or T cells enriched from blood (not recorded which). The receptors come from a man aged 18 to 29 who had recovered from COVID-19.

CDR3 sequence (DNA): TGTGCCAGCAGCTCGGACTGGGGTCGGGCCTATGGCTACACCTTC. The encoded protein is CASSSDWGRAYGYTF. The rearrangement joins TRBV5-5 to TRBJ1-2, with D uncertain. The germline CDR1 and CDR2 sequences are SGHKS and YYEKEE (reference sequence). V lost 3 bases, J lost 4 bases, and 16 bases lay in between. This CDR3 has 15 residues.

The V call is TRBV10-3, the J call TRBJ2-5; 7 bases are a match to TRBD1. Germline loops: CDR1 ENHRY, CDR2 SYGVKD. The V segment lost 4 bases and the J segment 2 bases; nucleotides outside the gene matches: 1. The CDR3 has 13 amino acids. The CDR3 reads CAISADRQETQYF. The CDR3 DNA is TGTGCCATCAGTGCGGACAGGCAAGAGACCCAGTACTTC.

V gene TRBV7-9 combines with J gene TRBJ2-7; perhaps TRBD2 as D (6 bases). V gave up 5 bases and J gave up 0 bases, with 14 bases separating them. The CDR3 has 15 residues. Germline assignment: CDR1 SEHNR and CDR2 FQNEAQ (reference sequence). CDR3 sequence: CASSHGGALSYEQYF. The CDR3 DNA sequence: TGTGCCAGCAGCCACGGAGGGGCCCTCTCCTACGAGCAGTACTTC.

The V gene is TRBV16, the J gene TRBJ1-6; 7 nucleotides line up with TRBD1. The CDR3 runs 18 residues. Germline assignment: CDR1 KGHSY and CDR2 FQNENV. V gave up 8 bases and J gave up 0 bases; unmatched junction bases: 13. The CDR3 DNA sequence: TGTGCCAGCCAGCCCGGGACGGACAGGAGCTCCTATAATTCACCCCTCCACTTT. Translated, it gives CASQPGTDRSSYNSPLHF. The whole variable domain, remainder taken from reference TRBV16 and TRBJ1-6, is GEEVAQTPKHLVRGEGQKAKLYCAPIKGHSYVFWYQQVLKNEFKFLISFQNENVFDETGMPKERFSAKCLPNSPCSLEIQATKLEDSAVYFCASQPGTDRSSYNSPLHFGNGTRLTVT.

The chain uses TRBV5-4 and TRBJ1-6; a weak D match, TRBD1 (5 bases). Per germline, CDR1 SGHNT and CDR2 YYREEE (reference sequence). The V and J ends lost 4 bases and 8 bases respectively, with 10 bases between them. CDR3 length equals 13 residues. The CDR3 DNA reads as TGTGCCAGCAGCAACCAAGGGGATTCACCCCTCCACTTT. Its translation is CASSNQGDSPLHF.

The chain links TRBV5-5 to TRBJ2-7; no reliable D call. Trimming shortened V by 4 bases and J by 3 bases, and 11 bases separated the two germline ends. Germline CDR1 is SGHKS and CDR2 is YYEKEE (reference sequence). CDR3 size: 13 residues. The CDR3 DNA is TGTGCCAGCAGCCTAACCTCAAACTACGAGCAGTACTTC. This sequence encodes CASSLTSNYEQYF. Variable domain in full (rest from reference TRBV5-5 and TRBJ2-7): DAGVTQSPTHLIKTRGQQVTLRCSPISGHKSVSWYQQVLGQGPQFIFQYYEKEERGRGNFPDRFSARQFPNYSSELNVNALLLGDSALYLCASSLTSNYEQYFGPGTRLTVT.

This sequence joins TRBV29-1 and TRBJ1-1; D ambiguous. Germline V lookup: CDR1 SQVTM, CDR2 ANQGSEA. Between the trimmed V and J ends, which lost 7 bases and 0 bases, there was a span of 15 bases. The CDR3 runs 14 residues. The CDR3 spells CSASPGGLNTEAFF. DNA of the CDR3: TGCAGCGCTTCCCCGGGAGGTTTGAACACTGAAGCTTTCTTT.

The CDR3 loop is CASVGAAYVYGYTF. For the CDR3, the DNA is TGTGCCAGTGTAGGGGCTGCATATGTTTATGGCTACACCTTC. V and J are TRBV2 and TRBJ1-2; TRBD1 might be the D (5 bases). In germline, CDR1 is SNHLY, CDR2 FYNNEI. CDR3 size: 14 residues. V lost 9 bases, J lost 5 bases, and 19 bases lay in between.

As concerns this clone: The sample contains more than one DNA sequence encoding this CDR3. The rearrangement joins TRBV3-1 (or the pseudogene TRBV3-2) to TRBJ2-5, with D hard to call. V lost 1 base and J 1 base, leaving 7 bases between the germline ends. Germline V gene data show CDR1 as LGHDT and CDR2 as YNNKEL (reference sequence). This CDR3 has 14 amino acids. CDR3 region: CASSQGTGQETQYF. The CDR3, as DNA: TGTGCCAGCAGCCAAGGAACCGGCCAAGAGACCCAGTACTTC.

V is TRBV12-3 or TRBV12-4 and J is TRBJ1-2, with D maybe TRBD1 (5 bases). The germline V and J ends were trimmed by 5 bases and 7 bases, with 8 bases remaining between them. CDR3 length equals 11 residues. The CDR3 coding sequence is TGTGCCAGCAGTCAGGGAGGTGGCTACACCTTC. This sequence encodes CASSQGGGYTF.

The chain has TRBV5-4 and TRBJ2-5; perhaps TRBD2 as D (6 bases). Per the germline V gene, CDR1 is SGHNT and CDR2 is YYREEE (reference sequence). This CDR3 is 17 amino acids long. With 3 bases removed from V and 1 base from J, the gap between germline ends came to 19 bases. CDR3 region: CASSSGLREATQETQYF. CDR3 bases: TGTGCCAGCAGCTCTGGGTTAAGGGAGGCAACCCAAGAGACCCAGTACTTC.

The chain is built from TRBV3-1 (or the pseudogene TRBV3-2) and TRBJ2-7, with 7 bases identical to TRBD2. With V trimmed by 4 bases and J by 3 bases, 3 bases remained unmatched. Germline-derived CDR1 and CDR2 are LGHDT and YNNKEL (reference sequence). The CDR3 runs to 13 residues. The CDR3 DNA sequence: TGTGCCAGCAGCCGGGGGGGAGTCTACGAGCAGTACTTC. This translates into CASSRGGVYEQYF.

J is TRBJ1-2 and V is TRBV29-1; no definite D call. V was clipped by 4 bases and J by 8 bases, with 5 bases between them. CDR3 length: 9 amino acids. The V gene's germline CDR1 is SQVTM and CDR2 ANQGSEA. CDR3 nucleotides: TGCAGCGTTGTGGAGGGCTACACCTTC. It is translated as CSVVEGYTF.

The DNA for the CDR3 is TGTGCCAGCAGTGAGACTAGCGGGAGAGTCGATACGCAGTATTTT. Protein sequence: CASSETSGRVDTQYF. V and J are TRBV25-1 and TRBJ2-3, with 12 bases fitting TRBD2. This CDR3 comprises 15 residues. The V segment lost 3 bases and the J segment 6 bases; nucleotides outside the gene matches: 4. CDR1 MGHDK and CDR2 SYGVNS come from the germline V gene.

The chain is built from TRBV19 and TRBJ2-2; 15 positions match TRBD2. The CDR3 length is 17 residues. J lost 4 bases, V lost 7 bases, and 7 bases had no gene match. CDR1 LNHDA and CDR2 SQIVND come from the germline V gene (reference sequence). DNA of the CDR3: TGTGCCAGTATTAGGGGACTAGCGGGGGGATTCACCGGGGAGCTGTTTTTT. As protein: CASIRGLAGGFTGELFF.

V gene TRBV5-8 combines with J gene TRBJ1-1; no reliable D call. V was pared by 3 bases and J by 0 bases, with 12 bases between. The germline CDR1 and CDR2 sequences are SGHTS and YDEGEE. This CDR3 has 15 amino acids. DNA for the CDR3: TGTGCCAGCAGCTGGGCCCGACGGTTGAACACTGAAGCTTTCTTT. It specifies CASSWARRLNTEAFF.

The chain's CDR3 is CASSIGGRGSGANVLTF. The CDR3 bases are TGTGCCAGCAGCATAGGAGGTCGGGGCTCTGGGGCCAACGTCCTGACTTTC. The rearrangement joins TRBV11-2 to TRBJ2-6; perhaps TRBD2 as D (5 bases). Trimming stripped 5 bases from V and 0 bases from J, with 14 bases between. This CDR3 region has 17 residues. The germline CDR1 and CDR2 sequences are SGHAT and FQNNGV.

Note on this clone: Relative to the germline gene, one junction end is altered; a read error may explain this. The chain employs TRBV9 and TRBJ2-3, with D possibly TRBD1 on 5 matching bases. The CDR3 spans 15 residues. Germline V gene lookup returns CDR1 SGDLS and CDR2 YYNGEE. The CDR3 region is CASSVGGVNTDAQYF. The CDR3 DNA reads TGTGCCAGCAGCGTAGGGGGCGTAAACACAGATGCGCAGTATTTT.

This chain uses TRBV19 with TRBJ2-7; D is undetermined. Germline V gene lookup returns CDR1 LNHDA and CDR2 SQIVND (reference sequence). The CDR3 has 15 amino acids. Deletions cut 4 bases from V and 3 bases from J, with 16 bases between. The CDR3 is CASSTALGSYYEQYF. In DNA, the CDR3 is TGTGCCAGTAGTACTGCCCTAGGCAGCTACTACGAGCAGTACTTC.